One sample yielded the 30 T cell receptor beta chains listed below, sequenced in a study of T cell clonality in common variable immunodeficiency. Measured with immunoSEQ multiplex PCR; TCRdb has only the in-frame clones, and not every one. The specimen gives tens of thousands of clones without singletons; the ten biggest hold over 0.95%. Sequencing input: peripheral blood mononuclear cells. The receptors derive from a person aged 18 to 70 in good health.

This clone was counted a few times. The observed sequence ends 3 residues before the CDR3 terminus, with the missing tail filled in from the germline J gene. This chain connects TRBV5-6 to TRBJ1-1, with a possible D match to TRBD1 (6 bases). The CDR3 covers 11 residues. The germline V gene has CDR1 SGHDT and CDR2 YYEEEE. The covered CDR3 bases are TGTGCCAGCAGCTTGATGGGGGCG. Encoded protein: CASSLMGA. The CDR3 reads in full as CASSLMGAAFF.

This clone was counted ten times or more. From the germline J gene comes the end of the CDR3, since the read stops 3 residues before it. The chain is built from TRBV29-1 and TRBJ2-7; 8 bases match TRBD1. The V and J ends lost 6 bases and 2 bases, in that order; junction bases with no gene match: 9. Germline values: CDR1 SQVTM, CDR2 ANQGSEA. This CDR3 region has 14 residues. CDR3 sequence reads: CSVDTGTGPYEQYF. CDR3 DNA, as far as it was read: TGCAGCGTGGATACCGGGACAGGACCCTACGAG.

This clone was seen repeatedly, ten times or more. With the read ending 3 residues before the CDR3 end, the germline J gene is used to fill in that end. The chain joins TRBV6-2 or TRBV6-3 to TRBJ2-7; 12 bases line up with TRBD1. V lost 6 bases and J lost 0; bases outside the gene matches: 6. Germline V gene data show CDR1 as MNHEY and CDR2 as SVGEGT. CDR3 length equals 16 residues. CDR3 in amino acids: CASSLGTGGFSYEQYF. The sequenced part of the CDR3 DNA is TGTGCCAGCAGCCTCGGGACAGGGGGCTTCTCCTACGAG.

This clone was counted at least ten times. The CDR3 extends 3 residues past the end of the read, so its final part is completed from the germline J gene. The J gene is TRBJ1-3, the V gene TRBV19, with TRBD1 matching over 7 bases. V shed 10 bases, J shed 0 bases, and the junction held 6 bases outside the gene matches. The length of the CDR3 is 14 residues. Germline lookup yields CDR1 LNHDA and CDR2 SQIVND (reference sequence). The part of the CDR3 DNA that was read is TGTGCCACCCGGGACAGCAGCTCTGGAAACACC. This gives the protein CATRDSSSGNT. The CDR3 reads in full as CATRDSSSGNTIYF.

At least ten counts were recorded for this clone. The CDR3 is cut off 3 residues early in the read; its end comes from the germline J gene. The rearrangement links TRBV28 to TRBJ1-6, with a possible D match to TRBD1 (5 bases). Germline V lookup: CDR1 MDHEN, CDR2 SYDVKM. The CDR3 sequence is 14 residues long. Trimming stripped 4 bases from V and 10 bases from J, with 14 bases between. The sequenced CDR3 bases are TGTGCCAGCAGTTCCTTGACAGCCTTCTCACCC. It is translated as CASSSLTAFSP. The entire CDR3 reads CASSSLTAFSPLHF.

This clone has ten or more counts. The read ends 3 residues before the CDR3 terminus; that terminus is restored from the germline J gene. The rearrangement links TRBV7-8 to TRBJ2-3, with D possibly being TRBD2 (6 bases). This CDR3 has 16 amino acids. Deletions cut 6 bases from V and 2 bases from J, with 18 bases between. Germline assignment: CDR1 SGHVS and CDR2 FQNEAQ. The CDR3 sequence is CASRPSGVGVTDTQYF. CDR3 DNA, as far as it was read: TGTGCCAGCAGACCGTCGGGGGTTGGAGTCACAGATACG.

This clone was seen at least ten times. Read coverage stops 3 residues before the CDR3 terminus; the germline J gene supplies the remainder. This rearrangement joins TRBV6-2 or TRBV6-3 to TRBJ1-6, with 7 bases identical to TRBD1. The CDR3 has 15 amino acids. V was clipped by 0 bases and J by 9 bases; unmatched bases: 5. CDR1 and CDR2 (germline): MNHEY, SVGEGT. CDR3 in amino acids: CASSYSDREFSPLHF. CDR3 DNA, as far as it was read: TGTGCCAGCAGTTACTCCGACAGGGAGTTTTCACCC.

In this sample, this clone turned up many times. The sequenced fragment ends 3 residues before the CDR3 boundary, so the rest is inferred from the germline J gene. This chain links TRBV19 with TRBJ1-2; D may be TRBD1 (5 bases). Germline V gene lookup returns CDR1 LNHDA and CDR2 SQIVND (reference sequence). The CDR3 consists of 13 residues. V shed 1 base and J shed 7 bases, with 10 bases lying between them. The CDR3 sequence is CASSIAGLGGYTF. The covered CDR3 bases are TGTGCCAGTAGTATAGCAGGGCTCGGTGGC.

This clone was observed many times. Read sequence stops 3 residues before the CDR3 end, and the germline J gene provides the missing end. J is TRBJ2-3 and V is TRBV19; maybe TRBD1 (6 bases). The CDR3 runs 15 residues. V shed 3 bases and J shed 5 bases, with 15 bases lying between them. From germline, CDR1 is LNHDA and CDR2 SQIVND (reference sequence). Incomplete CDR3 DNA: TGTGCCAGTAGTATTACAGGGTCTTTTGGAGATACG. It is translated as CASSITGSFGDT. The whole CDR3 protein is CASSITGSFGDTQYF.

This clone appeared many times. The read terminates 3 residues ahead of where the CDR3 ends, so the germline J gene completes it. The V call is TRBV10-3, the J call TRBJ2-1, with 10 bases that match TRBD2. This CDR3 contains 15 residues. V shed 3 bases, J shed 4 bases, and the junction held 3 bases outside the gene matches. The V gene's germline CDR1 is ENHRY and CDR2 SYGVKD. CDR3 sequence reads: CAISDFSGGYNEQFF. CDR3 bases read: TGTGCCATCAGTGATTTTAGCGGGGGGTACAATGAG.

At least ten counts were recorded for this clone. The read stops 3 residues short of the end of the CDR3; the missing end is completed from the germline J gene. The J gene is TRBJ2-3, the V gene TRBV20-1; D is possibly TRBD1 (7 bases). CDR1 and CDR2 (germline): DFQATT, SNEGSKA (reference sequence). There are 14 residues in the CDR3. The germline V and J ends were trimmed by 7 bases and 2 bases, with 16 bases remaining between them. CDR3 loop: CSVVRGELTDTQYF. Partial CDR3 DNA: TGCAGTGTAGTCAGGGGGGAACTCACAGATACG.

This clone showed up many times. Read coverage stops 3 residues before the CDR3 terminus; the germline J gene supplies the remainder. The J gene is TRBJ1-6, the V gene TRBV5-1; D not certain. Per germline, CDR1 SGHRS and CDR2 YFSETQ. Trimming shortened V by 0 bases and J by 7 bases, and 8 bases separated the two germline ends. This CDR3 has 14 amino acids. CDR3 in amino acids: CASSLGAVNSPLHF. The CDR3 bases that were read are TGCGCCAGCAGCTTGGGGGCAGTAAATTCACCC.

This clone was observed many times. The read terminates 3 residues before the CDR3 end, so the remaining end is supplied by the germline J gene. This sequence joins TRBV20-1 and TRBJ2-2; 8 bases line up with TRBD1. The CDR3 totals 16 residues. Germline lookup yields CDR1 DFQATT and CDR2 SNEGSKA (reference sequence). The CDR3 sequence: CSARDSLGQDPPLLFF. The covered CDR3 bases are TGCAGTGCTAGAGACTCATTGGGACAGGACCCCCCTTTG.

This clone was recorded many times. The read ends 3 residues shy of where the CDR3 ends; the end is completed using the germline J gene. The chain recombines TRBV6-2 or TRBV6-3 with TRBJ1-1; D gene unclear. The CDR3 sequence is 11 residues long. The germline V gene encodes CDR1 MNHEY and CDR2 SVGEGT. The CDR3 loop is CASSYPGVAFF. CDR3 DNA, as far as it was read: TGTGCCAGCAGTTACCCCGGGGTA.

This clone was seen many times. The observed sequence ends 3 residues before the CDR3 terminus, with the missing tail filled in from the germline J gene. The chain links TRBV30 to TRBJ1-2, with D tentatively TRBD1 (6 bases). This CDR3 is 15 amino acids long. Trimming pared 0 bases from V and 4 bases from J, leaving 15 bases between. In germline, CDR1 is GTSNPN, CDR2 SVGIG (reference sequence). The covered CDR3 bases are TGTGCCTGGAGTGTACTGGGTCAGGGGCGCTATGGC. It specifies CAWSVLGQGRYG. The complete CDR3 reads CAWSVLGQGRYGYTF.

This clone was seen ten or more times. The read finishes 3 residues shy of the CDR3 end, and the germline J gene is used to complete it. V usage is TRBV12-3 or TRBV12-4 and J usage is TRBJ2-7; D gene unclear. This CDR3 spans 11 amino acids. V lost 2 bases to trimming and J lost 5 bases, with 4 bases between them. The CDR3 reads CASSLIDEQYF. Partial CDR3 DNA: TGTGCCAGCAGTTTAATAGACGAG.

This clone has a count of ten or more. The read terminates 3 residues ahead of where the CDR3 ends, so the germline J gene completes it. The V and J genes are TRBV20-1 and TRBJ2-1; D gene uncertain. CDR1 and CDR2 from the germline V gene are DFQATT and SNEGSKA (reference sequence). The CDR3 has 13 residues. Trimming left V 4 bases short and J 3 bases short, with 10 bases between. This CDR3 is CSATTPDYNEQFF. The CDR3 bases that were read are TGCAGTGCTACGACACCGGACTACAATGAG.

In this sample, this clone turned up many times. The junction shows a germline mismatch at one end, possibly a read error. The CDR3 bases that were read are TGCGCCAGCAGCCAGGTAGTACAGGGTTCCTACGAG. This translates into CASSQVVQGSYE. The entire CDR3 protein is CASSQVVQGSYEQYF. V gene TRBV4-2 combines with J gene TRBJ2-7; D possibly corresponds to TRBD1 (6 bases). The read finishes 3 residues shy of the CDR3 end, and the germline J gene is used to complete it. Germline V CDR1 and CDR2: LGHNA, YNFKEQ. This CDR3 has 15 amino acids.

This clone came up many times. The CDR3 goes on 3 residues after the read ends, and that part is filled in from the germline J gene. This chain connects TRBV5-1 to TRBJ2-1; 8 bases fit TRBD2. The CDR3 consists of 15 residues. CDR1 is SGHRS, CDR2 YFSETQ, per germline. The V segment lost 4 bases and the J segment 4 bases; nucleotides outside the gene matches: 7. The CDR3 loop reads CASSLAGGLYNEQFF. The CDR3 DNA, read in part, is TGCGCCAGCAGCCTGGCGGGGGGCCTATACAATGAG.

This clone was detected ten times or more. CDR3 bases read: TGTGCCATCAGTGTAGCGGCTAGCTCCTACAATGAG. Its translation: CAISVAASSYNE. The whole CDR3 is CAISVAASSYNEQFF. V and J are TRBV10-3 and TRBJ2-1; D might be TRBD2 (6 bases). Read sequence stops 3 residues before the CDR3 end, and the germline J gene provides the missing end. The CDR3 totals 15 residues. From germline, CDR1 is ENHRY and CDR2 SYGVKD. With 4 bases removed from V and 0 bases from J, the gap between germline ends came to 10 bases.

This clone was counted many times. The CDR3 protein is CASSLGDRGYEQYF. The sequenced CDR3 bases are TGTGCCAGCAGTTTGGGGGACAGGGGCTACGAG. This chain joins TRBV12-3 or TRBV12-4 and TRBJ2-7, with 10 bases matching TRBD1. The read ends 3 residues early relative to the CDR3; the germline J gene fills the gap. CDR3 size: 14 residues. Germline trimming cut 3 bases from V and 3 bases from J; bases unmatched to any gene: 2.

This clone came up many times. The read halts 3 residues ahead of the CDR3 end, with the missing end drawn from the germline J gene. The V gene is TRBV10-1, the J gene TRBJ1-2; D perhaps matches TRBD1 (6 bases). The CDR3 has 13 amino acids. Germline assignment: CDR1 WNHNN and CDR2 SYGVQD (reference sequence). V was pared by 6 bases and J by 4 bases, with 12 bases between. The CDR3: CASSAGQPYGYTF. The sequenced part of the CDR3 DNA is TGCGCCAGCAGCGCGGGACAACCCTATGGC.

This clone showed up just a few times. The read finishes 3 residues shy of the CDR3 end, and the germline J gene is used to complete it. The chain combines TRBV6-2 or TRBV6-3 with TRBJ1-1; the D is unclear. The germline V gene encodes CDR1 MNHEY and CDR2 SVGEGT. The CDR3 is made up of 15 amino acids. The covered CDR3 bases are TGTGCCAGCAGAAGGTACTTGGCGGCAGTCCCTCGG. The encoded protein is CASRRYLAAVPR. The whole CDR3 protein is CASRRYLAAVPRAFF.

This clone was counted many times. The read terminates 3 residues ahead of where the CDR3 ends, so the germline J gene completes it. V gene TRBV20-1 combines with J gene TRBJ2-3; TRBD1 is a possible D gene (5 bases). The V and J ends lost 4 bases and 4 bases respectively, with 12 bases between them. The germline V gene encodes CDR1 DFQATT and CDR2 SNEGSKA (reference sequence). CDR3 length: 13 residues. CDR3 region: CSAMGPGADTQYF. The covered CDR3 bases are TGCAGTGCTATGGGGCCCGGAGCAGATACG.

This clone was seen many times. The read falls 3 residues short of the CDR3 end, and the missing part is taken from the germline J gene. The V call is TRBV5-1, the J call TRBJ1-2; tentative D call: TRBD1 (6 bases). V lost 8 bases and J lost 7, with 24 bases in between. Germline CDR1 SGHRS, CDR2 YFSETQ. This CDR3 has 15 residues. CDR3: CASNQGAGASSGYTF. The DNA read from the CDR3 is TGCGCCAGTAACCAAGGGGCAGGGGCCAGCTCTGGC. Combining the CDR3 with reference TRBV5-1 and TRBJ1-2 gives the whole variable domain KAGVTQTPRYLIKTRGQQVTLSCSPISGHRSVSWYQQTPGQGLQFLFEYFSETQRNKGNFPGRFSGRQFSNSRSEMNVSTLELGDSALYLCASNQGAGASSGYTFGSGTRLTVV.

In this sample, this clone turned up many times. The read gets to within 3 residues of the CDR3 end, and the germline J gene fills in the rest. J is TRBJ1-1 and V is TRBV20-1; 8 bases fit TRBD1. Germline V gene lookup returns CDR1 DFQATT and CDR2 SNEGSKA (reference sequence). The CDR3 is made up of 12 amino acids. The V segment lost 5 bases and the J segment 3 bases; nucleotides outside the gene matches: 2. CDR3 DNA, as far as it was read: TGCAGTGCTGCAGGGGGCGACACTGAA. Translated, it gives CSAAGGDTE. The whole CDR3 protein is CSAAGGDTEAFF.

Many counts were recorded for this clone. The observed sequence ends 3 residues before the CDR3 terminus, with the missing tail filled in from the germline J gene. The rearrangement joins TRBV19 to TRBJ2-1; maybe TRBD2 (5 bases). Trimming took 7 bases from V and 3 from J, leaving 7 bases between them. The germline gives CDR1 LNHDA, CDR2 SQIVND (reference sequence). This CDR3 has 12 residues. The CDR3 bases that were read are TGTGCCAGTAAAGCGGTCTACAATGAG. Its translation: CASKAVYNE. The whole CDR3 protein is CASKAVYNEQFF.

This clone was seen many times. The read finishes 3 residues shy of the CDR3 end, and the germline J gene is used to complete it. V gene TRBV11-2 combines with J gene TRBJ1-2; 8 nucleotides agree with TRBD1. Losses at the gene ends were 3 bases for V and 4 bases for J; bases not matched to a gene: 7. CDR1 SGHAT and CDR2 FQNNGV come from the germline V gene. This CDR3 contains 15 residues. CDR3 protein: CASSFDRGTTYGYTF. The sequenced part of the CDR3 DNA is TGTGCCAGCAGCTTTGACAGGGGTACCACCTATGGC.

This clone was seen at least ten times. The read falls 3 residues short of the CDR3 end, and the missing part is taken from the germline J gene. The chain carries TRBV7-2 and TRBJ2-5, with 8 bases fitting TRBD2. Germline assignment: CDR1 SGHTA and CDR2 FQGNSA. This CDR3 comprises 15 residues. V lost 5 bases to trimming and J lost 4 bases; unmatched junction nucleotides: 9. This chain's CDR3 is CASSTGGAYRETQYF. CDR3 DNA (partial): TGTGCCAGCAGCACCGGGGGGGCGTACCGAGAGACC.

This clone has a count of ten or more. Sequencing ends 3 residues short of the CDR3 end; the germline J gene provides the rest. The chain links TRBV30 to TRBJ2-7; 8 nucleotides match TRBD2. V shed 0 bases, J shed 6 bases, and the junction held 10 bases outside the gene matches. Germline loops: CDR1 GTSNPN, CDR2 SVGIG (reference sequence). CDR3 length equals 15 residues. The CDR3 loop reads CAWSVRSGSAGEQYF. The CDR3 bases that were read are TGTGCCTGGAGTGTACGAAGCGGGAGTGCCGGCGAG. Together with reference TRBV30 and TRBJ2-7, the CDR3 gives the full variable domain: SQTIHQWPATLVQPVGSPLSLECTVEGTSNPNLYWYRQAAGRGLQLLFYSVGIGQISSEVPQNLSASRPQDRQFILSSKKLLLSDSGFYLCAWSVRSGSAGEQYFGPGTRLTVT.